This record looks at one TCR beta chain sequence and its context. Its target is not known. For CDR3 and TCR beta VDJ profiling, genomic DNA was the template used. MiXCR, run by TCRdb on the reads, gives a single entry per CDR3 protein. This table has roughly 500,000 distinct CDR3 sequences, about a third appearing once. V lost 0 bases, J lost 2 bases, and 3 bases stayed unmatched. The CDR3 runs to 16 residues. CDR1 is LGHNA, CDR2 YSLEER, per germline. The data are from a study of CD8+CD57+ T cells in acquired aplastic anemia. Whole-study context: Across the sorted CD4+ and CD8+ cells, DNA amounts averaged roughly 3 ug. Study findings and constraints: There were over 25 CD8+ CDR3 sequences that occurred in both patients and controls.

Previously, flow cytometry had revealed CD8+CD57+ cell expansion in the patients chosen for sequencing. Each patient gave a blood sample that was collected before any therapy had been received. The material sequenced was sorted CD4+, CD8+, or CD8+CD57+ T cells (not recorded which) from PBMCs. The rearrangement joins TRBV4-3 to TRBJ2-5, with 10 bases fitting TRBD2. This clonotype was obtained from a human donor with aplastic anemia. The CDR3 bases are TGCGCCAGCAGCCAAGATGCTAGCGGGGGACAAGAGACCCAGTACTTC. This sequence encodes CASSQDASGGQETQYF.